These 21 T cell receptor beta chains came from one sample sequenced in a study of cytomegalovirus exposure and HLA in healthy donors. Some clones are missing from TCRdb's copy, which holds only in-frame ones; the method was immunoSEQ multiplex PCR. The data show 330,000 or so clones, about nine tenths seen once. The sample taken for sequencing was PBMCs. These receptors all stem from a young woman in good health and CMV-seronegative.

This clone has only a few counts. The CDR3 loop is CASSLGTGRIEQYF. CDR3 bases: TGTGCCAGCAGTTTAGGGACAGGAAGGATCGAGCAGTACTTC. The chain combines TRBV6-5 with TRBJ2-7, with TRBD1 matching 8 bases. Per the germline V gene, CDR1 is MNHEY and CDR2 is SVGAGI. This CDR3 has 14 residues. V trimming: 4 bases; J trimming: 6 bases; junction bases outside the gene matches: 8.

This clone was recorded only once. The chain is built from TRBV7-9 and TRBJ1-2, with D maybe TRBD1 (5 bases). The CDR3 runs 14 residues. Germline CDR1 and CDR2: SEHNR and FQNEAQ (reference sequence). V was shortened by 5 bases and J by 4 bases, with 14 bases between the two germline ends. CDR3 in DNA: TGTGCCAGCAGCCCGCCCAGGGACTCCTATGGCTACACCTTC. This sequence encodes CASSPPRDSYGYTF.

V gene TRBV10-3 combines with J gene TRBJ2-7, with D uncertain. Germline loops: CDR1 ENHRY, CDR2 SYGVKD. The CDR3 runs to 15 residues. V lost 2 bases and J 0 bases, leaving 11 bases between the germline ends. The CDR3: CAISENEQASYEQYF. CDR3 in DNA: TGTGCCATCAGTGAGAACGAGCAAGCCTCCTACGAGCAGTACTTC.

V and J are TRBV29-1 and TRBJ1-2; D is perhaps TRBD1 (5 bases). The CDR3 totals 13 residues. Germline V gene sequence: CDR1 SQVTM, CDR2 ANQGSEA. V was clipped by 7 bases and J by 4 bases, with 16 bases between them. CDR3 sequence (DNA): TGCAGCGCGAAGACAGAGACTTCCTATGGCTACACCTTC. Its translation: CSAKTETSYGYTF.

The CDR3 sequence: CASSIDHVRYNEQFF. CDR3 DNA sequence: TGTGCCAGTAGTATAGATCACGTCAGATACAATGAGCAGTTCTTC. The V gene is TRBV19, the J gene TRBJ2-1; D not certain. Germline V lookup: CDR1 LNHDA, CDR2 SQIVND (reference sequence). V was clipped by 0 bases and J by 4 bases, with 10 bases between them. This CDR3 contains 15 residues.

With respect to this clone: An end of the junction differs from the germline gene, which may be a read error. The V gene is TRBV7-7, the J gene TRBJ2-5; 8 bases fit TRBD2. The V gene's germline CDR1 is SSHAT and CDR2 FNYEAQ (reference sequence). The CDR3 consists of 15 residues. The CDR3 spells CASSSLGGGVETQYF. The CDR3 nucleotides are TGTGCTAGCAGCTCTCTCGGGGGGGGCGTGGAGACCCAGTACTTC.

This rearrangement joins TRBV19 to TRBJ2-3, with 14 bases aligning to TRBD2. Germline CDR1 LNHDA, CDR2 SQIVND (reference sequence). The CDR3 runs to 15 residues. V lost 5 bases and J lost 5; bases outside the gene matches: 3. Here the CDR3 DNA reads TGTGCCAGTAGTTCTGGACTAGCGGGAGGAGATACGCAGTATTTT. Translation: CASSSGLAGGDTQYF.

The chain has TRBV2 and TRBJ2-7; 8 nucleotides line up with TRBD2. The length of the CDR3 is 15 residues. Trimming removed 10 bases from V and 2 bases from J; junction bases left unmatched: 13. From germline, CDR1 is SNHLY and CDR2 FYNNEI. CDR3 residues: CATLPASGSTYEQYF. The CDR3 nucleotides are TGTGCCACTCTCCCCGCTAGCGGGTCCACCTACGAGCAGTACTTC.

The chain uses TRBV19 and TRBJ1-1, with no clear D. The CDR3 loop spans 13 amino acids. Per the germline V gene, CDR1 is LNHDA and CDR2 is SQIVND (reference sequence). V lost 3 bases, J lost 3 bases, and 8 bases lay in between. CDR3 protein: CASSITSDTEAFF. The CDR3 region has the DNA TGTGCCAGTAGTATTACATCAGACACTGAAGCTTTCTTT.

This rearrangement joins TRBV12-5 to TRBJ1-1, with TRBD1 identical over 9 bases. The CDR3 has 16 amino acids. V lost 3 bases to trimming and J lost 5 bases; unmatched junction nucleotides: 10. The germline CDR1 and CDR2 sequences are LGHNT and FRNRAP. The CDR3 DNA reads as TGTGCTAGTGGTTTTGGACAGGGGTTAGGGAATACTGAAGCTTTCTTT. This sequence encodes CASGFGQGLGNTEAFF.

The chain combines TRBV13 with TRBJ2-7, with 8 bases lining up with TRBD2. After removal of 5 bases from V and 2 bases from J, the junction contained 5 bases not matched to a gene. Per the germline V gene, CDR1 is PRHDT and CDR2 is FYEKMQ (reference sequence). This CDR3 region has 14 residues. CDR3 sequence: CASSLSGSAYEQYF. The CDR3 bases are TGTGCCAGCAGCCTAAGCGGGAGCGCCTACGAGCAGTACTTC.

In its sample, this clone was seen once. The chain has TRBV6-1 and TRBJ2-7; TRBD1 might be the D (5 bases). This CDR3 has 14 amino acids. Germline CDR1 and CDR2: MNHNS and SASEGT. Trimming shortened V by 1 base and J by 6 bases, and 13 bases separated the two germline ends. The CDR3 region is CASSEVGRAREQYF. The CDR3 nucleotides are TGTGCCAGCAGTGAAGTCGGCAGGGCTCGCGAGCAGTACTTC.

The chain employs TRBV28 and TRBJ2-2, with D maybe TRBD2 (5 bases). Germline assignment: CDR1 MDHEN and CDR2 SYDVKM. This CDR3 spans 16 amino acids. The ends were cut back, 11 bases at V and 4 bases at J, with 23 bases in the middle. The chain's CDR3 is CAGMRAETVGTGELFF. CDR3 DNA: TGTGCCGGAATGAGGGCCGAGACCGTTGGCACCGGGGAGCTGTTTTTT.

DNA of the CDR3: TGTGCCAGCAGCTTCGATCCTTACGAGGGTTCGGGAGAGCAGTACTTC. Translation gives CASSFDPYEGSGEQYF. The chain uses TRBV7-2 and TRBJ2-7; perhaps TRBD2 as D (5 bases). With 3 bases removed from V and 7 bases from J, the gap between germline ends came to 22 bases. This CDR3 comprises 16 residues. The V gene's germline CDR1 is SGHTA and CDR2 FQGNSA. Full variable domain (rest looked up from reference TRBV7-2 and TRBJ2-7): GAGVSQSPSNKVTEKGKDVELRCDPISGHTALYWYRQSLGQGLEFLIYFQGNSAPDKSGLPSDRFSAERTGGSVSTLTIQRTQQEDSAVYLCASSFDPYEGSGEQYFGPGTRLTVT.

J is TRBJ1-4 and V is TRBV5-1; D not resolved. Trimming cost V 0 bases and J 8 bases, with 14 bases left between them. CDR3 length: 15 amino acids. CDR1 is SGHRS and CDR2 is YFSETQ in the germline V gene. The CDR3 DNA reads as TGCGCCAGCAGCTTGGCCGGAGGGTCGGGAGAAAAACTGTTTTTT. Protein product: CASSLAGGSGEKLFF. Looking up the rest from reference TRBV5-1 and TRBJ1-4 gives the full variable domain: KAGVTQTPRYLIKTRGQQVTLSCSPISGHRSVSWYQQTPGQGLQFLFEYFSETQRNKGNFPGRFSGRQFSNSRSEMNVSTLELGDSALYLCASSLAGGSGEKLFFGSGTQLSVL.

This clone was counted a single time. CDR3 in DNA: TGTGCCAGCAGCTTAAGTCGGGGTTACGAGCAGTACTTC. This translates into CASSLSRGYEQYF. The rearrangement uses TRBV7-3 and TRBJ2-7; a possible D gene is TRBD2 (5 bases). This CDR3 comprises 13 residues. The V and J ends lost 1 base and 4 bases respectively, with 8 bases between them. Germline-derived CDR1 and CDR2 are SGHTA and FQGTGA.

The CDR3 is CASSPAGGSEQYF. The CDR3 nucleotides read TGTGCCAGCAGCCCCGCGGGGGGCTCCGAGCAGTACTTC. The chain has TRBV7-3 and TRBJ2-7; TRBD2 agrees at 8 bases. Germline assignment: CDR1 SGHTA and CDR2 FQGTGA. The J segment lost 6 bases and the V segment lost 5 bases, leaving 6 bases of the junction unmatched. CDR3 length: 13 residues.

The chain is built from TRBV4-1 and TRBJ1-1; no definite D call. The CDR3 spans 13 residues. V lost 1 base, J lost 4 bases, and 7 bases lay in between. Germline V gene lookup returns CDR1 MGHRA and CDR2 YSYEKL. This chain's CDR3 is CASSQGRVTEAFF. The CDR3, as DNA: TGCGCCAGCAGCCAAGGGAGGGTCACTGAAGCTTTCTTT.

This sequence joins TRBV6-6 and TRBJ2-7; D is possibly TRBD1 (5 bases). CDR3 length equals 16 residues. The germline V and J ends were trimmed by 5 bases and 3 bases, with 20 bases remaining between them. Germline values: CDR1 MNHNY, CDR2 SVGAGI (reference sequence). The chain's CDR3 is CASSREPLGHSYEQYF. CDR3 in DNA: TGTGCCAGCAGTCGAGAACCCTTAGGACACAGCTACGAGCAGTACTTC.

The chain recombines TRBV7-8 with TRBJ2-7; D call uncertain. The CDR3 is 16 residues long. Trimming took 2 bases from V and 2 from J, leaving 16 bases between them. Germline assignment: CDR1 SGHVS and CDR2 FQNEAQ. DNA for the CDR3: TGTGCCAGCAGCTTAAGCGCCGTGGCAGCCACCTACGAGCAGTACTTC. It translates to CASSLSAVAATYEQYF.

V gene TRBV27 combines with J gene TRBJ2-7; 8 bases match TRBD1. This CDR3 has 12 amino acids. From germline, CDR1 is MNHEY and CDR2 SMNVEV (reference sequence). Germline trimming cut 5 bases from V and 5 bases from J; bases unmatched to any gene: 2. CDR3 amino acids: CASSLTGDEQYF. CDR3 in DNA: TGTGCCAGCAGTCTGACAGGGGACGAGCAGTACTTC.